This T cell receptor beta chain derives from a study of T cell responses to AZD1222 COVID-19 vaccine. In regard to this clone: Its antigen is not identified.

Study observations and caveats: Within unmutated variant regions lay the reported targets of nearly half of spike-specific TCRs. AZD1222 recipients seropositive at baseline numbered only six or seven. Spike as a whole was targeted by vaccine-associated CD4 TCRs, dominant at 160-218 and 743-854.

Sequenced by immunoSEQ multiplex PCR; TCRdb stores in-frame clones only, minus some. The data show 120,000 or so clones, 75% to 90% seen once. V gave up 4 bases and J gave up 0 bases, with 10 bases separating them. Germline V gene data show CDR1 as SGHRS and CDR2 as YFSETQ. The CDR3 totals 14 residues. Investigators merged groups given second doses at roughly 4 or roughly 12 weeks. This chain links TRBV5-1 with TRBJ1-1; weak D call: TRBD1 (5 bases). This receptor was identified in an adult who received the AZD1222 COVID-19 vaccine. This material consisted of peripheral blood, taken 28 days after the second AZD1222 dose. In nucleotides, the CDR3 is TGCGCCAGCAGCCAGGGCTGGGTGAACACTGAAGCTTTCTTT. Protein product: CASSQGWVNTEAFF. The whole variable domain, filled in from reference TRBV5-1 and TRBJ1-1, reads KAGVTQTPRYLIKTRGQQVTLSCSPISGHRSVSWYQQTPGQGLQFLFEYFSETQRNKGNFPGRFSGRQFSNSRSEMNVSTLELGDSALYLCASSQGWVNTEAFFGQGTRLTVV.